Here is one T cell receptor (beta chain) with its context. Its cognate antigen is unknown. It was the approximately 130-subject validation cohort, separate from the approximately 700-subject first cohort, to which the donors belonged. Germline trimming cut 5 bases from V and 0 bases from J; bases unmatched to any gene: 3. CDR1 SGHNT and CDR2 YYREEE come from the germline V gene (reference sequence). The CDR3 totals 17 residues. This sample was taken from a study of cytomegalovirus exposure and HLA in healthy donors. The overall study: The 100 to 150 validation repertoires matched the roughly 700 first-cohort repertoires in platform, a later analysis reported. Study-wide points: Investigators reported about 160 TCR beta chains as tied to cytomegalovirus.

The table came from immunoSEQ multiplex PCR; TCRdb's copy has only in-frame clones and leaves some out. Among around 240,000 clones listed, roughly 89% were seen once. The chain joins TRBV5-4 to TRBJ2-1; 15 positions match TRBD2. The receptor's source is a woman under 30 in good health and CMV-seronegative. The sequenced material came from PBMCs. The DNA of the CDR3 is TGTGCCAGCAGGGGGACTAGCGGGGGGAGCTCCTACAATGAGCAGTTCTTC. Residues: CASRGTSGGSSYNEQFF. The full variable domain, with the rest looked up from reference TRBV5-4 and TRBJ2-1, is ETGVTQSPTHLIKTRGQQVTLRCSSQSGHNTVSWYQQALGQGPQFIFQYYREEENGRGNFPPRFSGLQFPNYSSELNVNALELDDSALYLCASRGTSGGSSYNEQFFGPGTRLTVL.